One sample yielded the 2 T cell receptor beta chains listed below, sequenced in a study of OX40 agonist ivuxolimab in advanced cancers. Clones were sequenced by immunoSEQ multiplex PCR, and TCRdb holds only the in-frame ones, with some missing. The top ten hold less than 60% of the sample, which has about 19,000 clones, 70% to 90% seen once. The sample here was CD4+ or CD8+ T cells sorted from blood, taken in a trial of the OX40 agonist ivuxolimab. Receptors were obtained from an adult with an advanced solid tumor such as melanoma, head and neck, liver or kidney cancer.

The chain combines TRBV9 with TRBJ2-7; 11 nucleotides agree with TRBD2. This CDR3 is built from 17 residues. V shed 2 bases, J shed 0 bases, and the junction held 7 bases outside the gene matches. CDR1 SGDLS and CDR2 YYNGEE come from the germline V gene. Written as DNA, the CDR3 is TGTGCCAGCAGCGTCTCGACTAGCGGGGAGAGCTCCTACGAGCAGTACTTC. Its protein product is CASSVSTSGESSYEQYF. Together with reference TRBV9 and TRBJ2-7, the CDR3 gives the full variable domain: DSGVTQTPKHLITATGQRVTLRCSPRSGDLSVYWYQQSLDQGLQFLIQYYNGEERAKGNILERFSAQQFPDLHSELNLSSLELGDSALYFCASSVSTSGESSYEQYFGPGTRLTVT.

The chain is built from TRBV9 and TRBJ2-7, with 10 bases aligning to TRBD2. V lost 4 bases and J lost 0; bases outside the gene matches: 4. There are 15 residues in the CDR3. CDR1 is SGDLS, CDR2 YYNGEE, per germline. The CDR3: CASSPGTSASYEQYF. The DNA of the CDR3 is TGTGCCAGCAGCCCAGGGACTAGCGCCTCCTACGAGCAGTACTTC.